A single sample gave rise to the 11 T cell receptor beta chains below, sequenced in a study of blood T cell repertoires in COVID-19. Libraries were prepared by immunoSEQ multiplex PCR; TCRdb keeps only in-frame clonotypes and omits some of them. The repertoire has some 57,000 clones, approximately 85% of them found once; the top ten carry roughly a tenth. Specimen: peripheral blood. Receptor source: a human donor in a cohort sampled during active COVID-19.

The chain is built from TRBV11-2 and TRBJ2-3; 11 nucleotides align to TRBD2. Germline CDR1 is SGHAT and CDR2 is FQNNGV. This CDR3 is built from 16 residues. Losses at the gene ends were 3 bases for V and 4 bases for J; bases not matched to a gene: 6. CDR3 protein: CASSLGSGRVADTQYF. CDR3 sequence (DNA): TGTGCCAGCAGCTTGGGTAGCGGGAGGGTTGCAGATACGCAGTATTTT.

Here the CDR3 DNA reads TGTGCCAGCAGCCAAGCGGGCGGGAGGGCCCTCGAAAACATTCAGTACTTC. It is translated as CASSQAGGRALENIQYF. The rearrangement joins TRBV14 to TRBJ2-4, with TRBD2 identical over 9 bases. The CDR3 spans 17 residues. CDR1 and CDR2 (germline): SGHDN, FVKESK. V lost 1 base, J lost 5 bases, and 9 bases stayed unmatched.

CDR3: CASSLTTGPYGYTF. The CDR3, as DNA: TGTGCCAGCAGTCTTACGACAGGCCCCTATGGCTACACCTTC. The chain combines TRBV6-2 or TRBV6-3 with TRBJ1-2; D perhaps matches TRBD1 (6 bases). The CDR3 has 14 amino acids. The germline V gene has CDR1 MNHEY and CDR2 SVGEGT. Trimming shortened V by 5 bases and J by 4 bases, and 14 bases separated the two germline ends.

The gene calls are TRBV3-1 (or the pseudogene TRBV3-2) and TRBJ2-5; D is uncertain. Germline V CDR1 and CDR2: LGHDT, YNNKEL (reference sequence). The CDR3 runs to 12 residues. V lost 0 bases to trimming and J lost 4 bases, with 3 bases between them. The CDR3 DNA is TGTGCCAGCAGCCAAGATCGAGAGACCCAGTACTTC. This codes for CASSQDRETQYF.

The rearrangement joins TRBV5-5 to TRBJ1-5; 9 positions agree with TRBD1. V lost 4 bases to trimming and J lost 7 bases; unmatched junction nucleotides: 6. The length of the CDR3 is 14 residues. Germline CDR1 reads SGHKS; CDR2 reads YYEKEE (reference sequence). CDR3 sequence reads: CASSKGTGGQPQHF. CDR3 nucleotides: TGTGCCAGCAGCAAGGGCACAGGGGGCCAGCCCCAGCATTTT.

This clone is a singleton in its sample. V gene TRBV7-2 combines with J gene TRBJ2-3; D gene uncertain. V lost 6 bases and J lost 1, with 11 bases in between. The CDR3 has 14 amino acids. In germline, CDR1 is SGHTA, CDR2 FQGNSA. The CDR3 nucleotides read TGTGCCAGCAGTAGTTGGTTCGGCACAGATACGCAGTATTTT. Its protein product is CASSSWFGTDTQYF.

The chain has TRBV6-5 and TRBJ2-7, with 7 bases aligning to TRBD2. The CDR3 contains 16 residues. Losses at the gene ends were 0 bases for V and 4 bases for J; bases not matched to a gene: 9. CDR1 and CDR2 from the germline V gene are MNHEY and SVGAGI. CDR3 DNA: TGTGCCAGCAGTTACTCGAGCGCGGGAGCGCCGTACGAGCAGTACTTC. Its protein product is CASSYSSAGAPYEQYF.

The genes are TRBV6-6 and TRBJ1-2; 8 bases match TRBD1. The ends lost 7 bases at V and 7 bases at J; junction bases unmatched: 8. The CDR3 is 13 amino acids. The germline V gene has CDR1 MNHNY and CDR2 SVGAGI (reference sequence). CDR3 bases: TGTGCCAGCACCCAGGGGGCGCGGGGTGGCTACACCTTC. This codes for CASTQGARGGYTF.

The V and J genes are TRBV11-2 and TRBJ1-5; D remains unclear. V lost 5 bases, J lost 2 bases, and 10 bases lay in between. Germline CDR1 reads SGHAT; CDR2 reads FQNNGV. There are 14 residues in the CDR3. The CDR3 DNA reads TGTGCCAGCAGCCCCAGAGGTGGCAATCAGCCCCAGCATTTT. Amino acids: CASSPRGGNQPQHF.

V usage is TRBV5-1 and J usage is TRBJ2-5; 8 positions agree with TRBD1. The length of the CDR3 is 14 residues. The trim removed 4 bases at V and 4 bases at J, leaving 6 bases unmatched. The germline gives CDR1 SGHRS, CDR2 YFSETQ. CDR3 loop: CASSLDRAGETQYF. CDR3 coding DNA: TGCGCCAGCAGCCTGGACAGGGCGGGAGAGACCCAGTACTTC.

This chain connects TRBV5-1 to TRBJ1-1; no clear D. This CDR3 has 15 residues. Looked up from germline, CDR1 is SGHRS and CDR2 is YFSETQ. Trimming left V 0 bases short and J 1 base short, with 10 bases between. CDR3 nucleotides: TGCGCCAGCAGCTTGGTGAGTGTACGGAACACTGAAGCTTTCTTT. Protein product: CASSLVSVRNTEAFF.